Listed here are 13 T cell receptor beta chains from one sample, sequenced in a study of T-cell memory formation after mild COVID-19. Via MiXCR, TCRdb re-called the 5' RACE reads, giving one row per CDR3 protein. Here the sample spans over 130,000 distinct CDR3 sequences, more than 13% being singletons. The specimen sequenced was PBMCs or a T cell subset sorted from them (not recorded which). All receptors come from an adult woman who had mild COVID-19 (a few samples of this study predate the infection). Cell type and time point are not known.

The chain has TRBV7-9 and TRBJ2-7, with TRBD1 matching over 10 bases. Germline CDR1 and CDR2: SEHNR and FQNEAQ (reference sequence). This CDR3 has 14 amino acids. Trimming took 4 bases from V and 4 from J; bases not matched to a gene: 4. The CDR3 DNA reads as TGTGCCAGCAGCTCGACAGGGGGCGAATACGAGCAGTACTTC. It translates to CASSSTGGEYEQYF.

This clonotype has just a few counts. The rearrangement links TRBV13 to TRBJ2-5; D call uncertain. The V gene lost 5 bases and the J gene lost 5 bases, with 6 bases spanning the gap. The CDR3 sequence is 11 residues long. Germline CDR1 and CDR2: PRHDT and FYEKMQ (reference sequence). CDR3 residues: CASSIGETQYF. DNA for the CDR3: TGTGCCAGCAGCATCGGGGAGACCCAGTACTTC. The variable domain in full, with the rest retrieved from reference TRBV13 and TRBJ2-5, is AAGVIQSPRHLIKEKRETATLKCYPIPRHDTVYWYQQGPGQDPQFLISFYEKMQSDKGSIPDRFSAQQFSDYHSELNMSSLELGDSALYFCASSIGETQYFGPGTRLLVL.

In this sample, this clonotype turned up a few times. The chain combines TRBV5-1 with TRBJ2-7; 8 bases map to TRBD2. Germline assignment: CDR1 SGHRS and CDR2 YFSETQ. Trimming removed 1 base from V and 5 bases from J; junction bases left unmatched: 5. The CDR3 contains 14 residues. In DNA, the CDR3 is TGCGCCAGCAGCTTGACAGCGGGAGACGACGAGCAGTACTTC. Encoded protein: CASSLTAGDDEQYF.

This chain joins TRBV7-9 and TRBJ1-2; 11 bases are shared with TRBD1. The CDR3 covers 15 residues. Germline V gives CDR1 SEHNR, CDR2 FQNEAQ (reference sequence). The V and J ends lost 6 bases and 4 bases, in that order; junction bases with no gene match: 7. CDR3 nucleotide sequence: TGTGCCAGCAGTCCACCGGGACAGGGGGTCTATGGCTACACCTTC. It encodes CASSPPGQGVYGYTF.

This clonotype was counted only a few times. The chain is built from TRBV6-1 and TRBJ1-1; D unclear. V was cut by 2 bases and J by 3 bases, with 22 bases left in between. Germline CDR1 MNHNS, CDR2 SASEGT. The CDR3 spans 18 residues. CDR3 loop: CASSEYLRQRGGDTEAFF. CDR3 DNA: TGTGCCAGCAGTGAATATCTACGGCAGCGTGGAGGAGACACTGAAGCTTTCTTT.

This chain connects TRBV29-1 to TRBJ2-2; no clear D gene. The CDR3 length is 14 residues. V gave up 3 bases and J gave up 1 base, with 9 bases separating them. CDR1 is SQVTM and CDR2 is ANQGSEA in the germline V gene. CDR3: CSVDPRGNTGELFF. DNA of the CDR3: TGCAGCGTTGACCCTCGAGGGAACACCGGGGAGCTGTTTTTT.

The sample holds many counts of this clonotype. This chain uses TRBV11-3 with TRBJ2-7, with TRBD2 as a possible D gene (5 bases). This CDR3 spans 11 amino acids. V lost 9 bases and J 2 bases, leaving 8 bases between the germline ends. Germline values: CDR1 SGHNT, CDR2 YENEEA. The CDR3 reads CASRDTYEQYF. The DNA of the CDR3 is TGTGCCAGTCGGGATACCTACGAGCAGTACTTC.

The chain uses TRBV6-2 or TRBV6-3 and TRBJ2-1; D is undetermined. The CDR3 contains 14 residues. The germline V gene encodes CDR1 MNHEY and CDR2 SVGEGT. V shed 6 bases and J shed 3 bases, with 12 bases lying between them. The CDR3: CASSRGPNYNEQFF. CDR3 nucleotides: TGTGCCAGCAGCCGAGGACCTAACTACAATGAGCAGTTCTTC.

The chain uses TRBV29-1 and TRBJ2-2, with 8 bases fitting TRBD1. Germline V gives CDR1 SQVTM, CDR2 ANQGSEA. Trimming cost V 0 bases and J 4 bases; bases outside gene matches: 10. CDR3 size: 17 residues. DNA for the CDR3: TGCAGCGTTGAAGATTGGGGCGACAGGGGAGGCACCGGGGAGCTGTTTTTT. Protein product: CSVEDWGDRGGTGELFF.

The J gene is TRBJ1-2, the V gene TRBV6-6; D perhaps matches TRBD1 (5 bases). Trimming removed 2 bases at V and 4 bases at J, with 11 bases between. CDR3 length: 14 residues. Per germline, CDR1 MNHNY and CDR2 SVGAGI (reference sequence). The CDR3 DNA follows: TGTGCCAGCAGTTACGGGGCCACGTCCTATGGCTACACCTTC. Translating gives CASSYGATSYGYTF.

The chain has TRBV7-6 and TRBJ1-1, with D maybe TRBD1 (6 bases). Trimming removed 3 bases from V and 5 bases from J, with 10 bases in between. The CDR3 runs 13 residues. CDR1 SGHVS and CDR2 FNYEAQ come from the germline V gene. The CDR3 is CASSFRQETEAFF. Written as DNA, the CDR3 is TGTGCCAGCAGCTTTAGACAGGAGACTGAAGCTTTCTTT.

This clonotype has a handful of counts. The DNA of the CDR3 is TGTGCCAGCAGCTGGGGACCCTATAGCAATCAGCCCCAGCATTTT. Amino acids: CASSWGPYSNQPQHF. The rearrangement joins TRBV12-3 or TRBV12-4 to TRBJ1-5; D may be TRBD1 (5 bases). The CDR3 is made up of 15 amino acids. V lost 6 bases and J 0 bases, leaving 12 bases between the germline ends.

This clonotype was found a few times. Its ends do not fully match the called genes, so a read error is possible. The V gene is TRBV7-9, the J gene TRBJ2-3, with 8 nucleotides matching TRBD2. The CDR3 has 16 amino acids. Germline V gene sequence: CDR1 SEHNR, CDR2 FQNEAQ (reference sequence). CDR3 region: CAGSLGLAGITDTQYF. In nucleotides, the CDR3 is TGTGCCGGCAGCTTAGGCCTAGCGGGCATCACAGATACGCAGTATTTT.